This T cell receptor (beta chain) was captured by sequencing in a study of T cells in Graves' hyperthyroidism and ophthalmopathy. J gave up 5 bases and V 0 bases, and 3 bases lay outside the gene matches. Germline CDR1 reads MNHEY; CDR2 reads SVGAGI. The length of the CDR3 is 14 residues. Newly diagnosed hyperthyroidism, duration under 2 months, in patients aged 18 to 65. TCR beta CDR3 region amplification was performed from RNA transcripts. When the TCR CDR3 underwent first-round RT-PCR, the HTBI primer set was used. Via MiXCR, TCRdb re-called the multiplex PCR reads, giving one row per CDR3 protein. The sample yields about 130,000 distinct CDR3 sequences, 22% seen once. This clonotype was counted many times.

The sample taken for sequencing was blood. This rearrangement joins TRBV6-5 to TRBJ1-2; TRBD1 agrees at 7 bases. This TCR was recovered from a woman aged 45-65 years with Graves' hyperthyroidism that later progressed to Graves' ophthalmopathy. CDR3 DNA: TGTGCCAGCAGTTACTCTGCAGGGGGGTATGGCTACACCTTC. Translation: CASSYSAGGYGYTF.